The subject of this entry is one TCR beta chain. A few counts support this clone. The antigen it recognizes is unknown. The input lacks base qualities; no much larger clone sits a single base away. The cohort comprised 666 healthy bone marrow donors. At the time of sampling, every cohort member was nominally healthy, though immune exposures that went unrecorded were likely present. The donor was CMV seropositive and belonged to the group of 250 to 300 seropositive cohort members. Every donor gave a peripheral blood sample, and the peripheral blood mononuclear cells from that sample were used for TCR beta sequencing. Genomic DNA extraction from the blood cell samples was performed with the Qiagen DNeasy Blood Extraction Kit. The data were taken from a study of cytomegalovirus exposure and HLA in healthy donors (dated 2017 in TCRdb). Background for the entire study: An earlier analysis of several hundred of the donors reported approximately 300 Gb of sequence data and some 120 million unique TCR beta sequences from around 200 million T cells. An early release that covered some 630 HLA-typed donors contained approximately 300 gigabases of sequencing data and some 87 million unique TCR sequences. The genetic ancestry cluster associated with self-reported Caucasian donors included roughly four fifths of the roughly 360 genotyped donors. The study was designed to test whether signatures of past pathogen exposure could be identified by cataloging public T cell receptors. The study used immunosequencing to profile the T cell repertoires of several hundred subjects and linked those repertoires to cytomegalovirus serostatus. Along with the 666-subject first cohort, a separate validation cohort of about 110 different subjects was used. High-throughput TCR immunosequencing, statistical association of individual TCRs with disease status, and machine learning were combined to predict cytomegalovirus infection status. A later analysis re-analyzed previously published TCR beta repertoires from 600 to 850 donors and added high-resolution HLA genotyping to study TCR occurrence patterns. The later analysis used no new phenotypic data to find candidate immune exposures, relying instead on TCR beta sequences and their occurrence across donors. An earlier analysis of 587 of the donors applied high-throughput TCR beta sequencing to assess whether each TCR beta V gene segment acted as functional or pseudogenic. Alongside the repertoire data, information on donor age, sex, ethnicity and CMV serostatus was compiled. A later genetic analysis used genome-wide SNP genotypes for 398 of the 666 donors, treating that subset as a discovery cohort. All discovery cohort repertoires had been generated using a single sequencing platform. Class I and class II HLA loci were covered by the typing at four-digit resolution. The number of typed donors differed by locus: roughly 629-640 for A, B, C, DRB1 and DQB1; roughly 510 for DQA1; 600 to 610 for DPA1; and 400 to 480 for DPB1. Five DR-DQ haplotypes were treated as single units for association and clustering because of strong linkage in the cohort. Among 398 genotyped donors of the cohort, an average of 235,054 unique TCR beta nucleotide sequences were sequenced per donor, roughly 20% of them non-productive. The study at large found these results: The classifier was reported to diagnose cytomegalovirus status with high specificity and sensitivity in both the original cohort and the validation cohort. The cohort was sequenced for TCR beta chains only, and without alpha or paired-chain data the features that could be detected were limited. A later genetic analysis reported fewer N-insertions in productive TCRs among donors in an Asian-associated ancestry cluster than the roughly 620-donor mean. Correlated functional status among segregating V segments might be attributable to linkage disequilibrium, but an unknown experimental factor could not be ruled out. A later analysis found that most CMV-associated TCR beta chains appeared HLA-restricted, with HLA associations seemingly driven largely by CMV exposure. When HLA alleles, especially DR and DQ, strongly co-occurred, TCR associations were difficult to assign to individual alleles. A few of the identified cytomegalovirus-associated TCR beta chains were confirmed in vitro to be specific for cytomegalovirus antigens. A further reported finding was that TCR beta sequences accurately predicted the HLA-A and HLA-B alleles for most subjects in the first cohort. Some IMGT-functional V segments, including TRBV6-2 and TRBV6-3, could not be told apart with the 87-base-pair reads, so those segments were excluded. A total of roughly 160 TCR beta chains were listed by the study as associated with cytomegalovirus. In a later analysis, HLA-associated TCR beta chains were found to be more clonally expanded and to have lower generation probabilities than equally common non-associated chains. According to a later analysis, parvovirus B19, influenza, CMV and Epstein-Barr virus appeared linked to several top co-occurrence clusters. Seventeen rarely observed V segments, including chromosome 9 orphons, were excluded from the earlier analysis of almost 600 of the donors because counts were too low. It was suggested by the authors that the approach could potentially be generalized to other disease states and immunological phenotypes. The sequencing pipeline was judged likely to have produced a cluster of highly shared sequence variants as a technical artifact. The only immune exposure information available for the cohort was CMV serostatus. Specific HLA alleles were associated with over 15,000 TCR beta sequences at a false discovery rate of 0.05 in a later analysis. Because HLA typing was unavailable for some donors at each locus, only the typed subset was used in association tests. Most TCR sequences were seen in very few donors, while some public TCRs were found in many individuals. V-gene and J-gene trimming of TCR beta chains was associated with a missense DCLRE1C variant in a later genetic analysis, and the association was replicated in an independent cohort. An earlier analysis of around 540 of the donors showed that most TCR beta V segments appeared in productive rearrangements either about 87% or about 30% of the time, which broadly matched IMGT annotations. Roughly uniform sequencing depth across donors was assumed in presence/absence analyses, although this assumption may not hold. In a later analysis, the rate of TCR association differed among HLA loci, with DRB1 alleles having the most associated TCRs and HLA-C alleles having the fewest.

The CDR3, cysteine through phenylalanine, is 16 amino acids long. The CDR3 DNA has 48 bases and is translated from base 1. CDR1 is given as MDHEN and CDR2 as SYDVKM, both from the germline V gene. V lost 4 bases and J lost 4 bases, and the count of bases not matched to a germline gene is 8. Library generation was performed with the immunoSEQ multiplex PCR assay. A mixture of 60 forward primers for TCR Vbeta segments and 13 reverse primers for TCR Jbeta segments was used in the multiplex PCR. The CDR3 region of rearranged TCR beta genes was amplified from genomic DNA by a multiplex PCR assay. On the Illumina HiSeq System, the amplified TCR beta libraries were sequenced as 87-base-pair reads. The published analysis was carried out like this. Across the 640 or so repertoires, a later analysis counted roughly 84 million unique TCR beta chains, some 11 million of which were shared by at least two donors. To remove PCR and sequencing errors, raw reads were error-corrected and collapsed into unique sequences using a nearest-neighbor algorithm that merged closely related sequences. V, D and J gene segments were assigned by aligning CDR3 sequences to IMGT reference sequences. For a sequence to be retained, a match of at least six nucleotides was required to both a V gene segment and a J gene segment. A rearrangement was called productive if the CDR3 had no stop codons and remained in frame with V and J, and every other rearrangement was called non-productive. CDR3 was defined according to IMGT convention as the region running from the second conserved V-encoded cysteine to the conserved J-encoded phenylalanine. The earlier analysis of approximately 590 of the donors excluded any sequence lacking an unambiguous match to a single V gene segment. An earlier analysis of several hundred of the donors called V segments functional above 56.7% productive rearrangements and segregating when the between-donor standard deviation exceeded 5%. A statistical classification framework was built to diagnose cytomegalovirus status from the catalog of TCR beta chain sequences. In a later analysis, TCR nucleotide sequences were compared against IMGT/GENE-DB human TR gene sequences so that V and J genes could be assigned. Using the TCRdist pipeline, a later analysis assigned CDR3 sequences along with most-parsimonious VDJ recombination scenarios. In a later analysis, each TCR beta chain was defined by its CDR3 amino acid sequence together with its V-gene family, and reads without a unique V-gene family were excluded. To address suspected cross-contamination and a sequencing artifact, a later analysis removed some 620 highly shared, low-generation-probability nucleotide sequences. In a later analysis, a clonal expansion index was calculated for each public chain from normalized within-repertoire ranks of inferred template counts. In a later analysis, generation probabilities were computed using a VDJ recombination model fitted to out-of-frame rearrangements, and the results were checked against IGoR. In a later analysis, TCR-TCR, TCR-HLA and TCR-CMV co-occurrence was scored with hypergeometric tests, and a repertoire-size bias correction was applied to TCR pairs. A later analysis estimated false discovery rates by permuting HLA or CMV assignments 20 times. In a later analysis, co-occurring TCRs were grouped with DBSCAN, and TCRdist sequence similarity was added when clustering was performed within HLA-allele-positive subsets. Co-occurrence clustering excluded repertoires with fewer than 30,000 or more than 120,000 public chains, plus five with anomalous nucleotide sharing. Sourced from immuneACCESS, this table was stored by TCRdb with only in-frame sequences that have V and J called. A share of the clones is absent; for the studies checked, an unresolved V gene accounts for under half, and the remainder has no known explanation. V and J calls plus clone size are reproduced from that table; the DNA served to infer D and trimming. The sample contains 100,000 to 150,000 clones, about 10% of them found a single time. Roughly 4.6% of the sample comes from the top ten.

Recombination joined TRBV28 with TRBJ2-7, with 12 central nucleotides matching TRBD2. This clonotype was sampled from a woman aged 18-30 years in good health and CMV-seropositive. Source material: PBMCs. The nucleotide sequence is TGTGCCAGCAGTTCAACGACTAGCGGGAGTGTATACGAGCAGTACTTC. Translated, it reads CASSSTTSGSVYEQYF.